The 32 T cell receptor beta chains reported below all come from one sample, sequenced in a study of cytomegalovirus exposure and HLA in healthy donors. 60 Vbeta and 13 Jbeta primers were used in PCR. The method was immunoSEQ multiplex PCR; TCRdb's version includes in-frame clones alone and lacks a portion of them. In the table there are 150,000 to 200,000 clones, around three quarters of which are singletons. Material: PBMCs. The receptors originated from a woman aged 40 to 50 in good health and CMV-seronegative.

The V gene is TRBV6-1, the J gene TRBJ1-2; no firm D call. Germline CDR1 reads MNHNS; CDR2 reads SASEGT. There are 15 residues in the CDR3. The V end lost 0 bases, the J end lost 3 bases, and 11 bases lay between the germline ends. The CDR3 reads CASSEALTIDYGYTF. The CDR3 nucleotides are TGTGCCAGCAGTGAAGCGCTCACAATCGACTATGGCTACACCTTC.

The genes are TRBV7-9 and TRBJ1-2; tentative D call: TRBD1 (5 bases). The V and J ends lost 5 bases and 3 bases respectively, with 22 bases between them. The CDR3 covers 17 residues. Germline CDR1 SEHNR, CDR2 FQNEAQ (reference sequence). This chain's CDR3 is CASSPWPLRGEDYGYTF. CDR3 bases: TGTGCCAGCAGCCCTTGGCCCTTACGGGGGGAAGACTATGGCTACACCTTC. Combining the CDR3 with reference TRBV7-9 and TRBJ1-2 gives the whole variable domain DTGVSQNPRHKITKRGQNVTFRCDPISEHNRLYWYRQTLGQGPEFLTYFQNEAQLEKSRLLSDRFSAERPKGSFSTLEIQRTEQGDSAMYLCASSPWPLRGEDYGYTFGSGTRLTVV.

There are a few counts of this clone. V is TRBV29-1 and J is TRBJ1-2; no firm D call. Germline V gene sequence: CDR1 SQVTM, CDR2 ANQGSEA. V lost 4 bases, J lost 5 bases, and 14 bases lay in between. The CDR3 has 13 amino acids. In DNA form, the CDR3 reads TGCAGCGTTGGAGGGCTGACGAGTTATGGCTACACCTTC. It codes for CSVGGLTSYGYTF. Full variable domain (rest looked up from reference TRBV29-1 and TRBJ1-2): SAVISQKPSRDICQRGTSLTIQCQVDSQVTMMFWYRQQPGQSLTLIATANQGSEATYESGFVIDKFPISRPNLTFSTLTVSNMSPEDSSIYLCSVGGLTSYGYTFGSGTRLTVV.

The chain has TRBV28 and TRBJ1-5; maybe TRBD1 (5 bases). V lost 7 bases and J lost 3, with 16 bases in between. There are 15 residues in the CDR3. CDR1 is MDHEN, CDR2 SYDVKM, per germline. DNA of the CDR3: TGTGCCAGCACCTGGGGGGACCCTTACAATCAGCCCCAGCATTTT. It is translated as CASTWGDPYNQPQHF.

The chain links TRBV7-3 to TRBJ2-2; 7 bases line up with TRBD1. The CDR3 consists of 17 residues. J gave up 3 bases and V 5 bases, and 12 bases lay outside the gene matches. Germline V lookup: CDR1 SGHTA, CDR2 FQGTGA. The CDR3 sequence is CASSPAPGTEDTGELFF. The DNA of the CDR3 is TGTGCCAGCAGCCCGGCGCCCGGGACAGAGGACACCGGGGAGCTGTTTTTT.

Written as DNA, the CDR3 is TGTGCCAGCTCACCGGTTGAAGGGGCAGATGGAAACACCATATATTTT. This codes for CASSPVEGADGNTIYF. The chain is built from TRBV18 and TRBJ1-3; maybe TRBD1 (5 bases). The V gene's germline CDR1 is KGHSH and CDR2 LQKENI. The CDR3 covers 16 residues. The V end was cut by 3 bases, the J end by 3 bases, with 15 bases between.

This chain links TRBV19 with TRBJ1-4; the D gene is possibly TRBD1 (5 bases). Germline V CDR1 and CDR2: LNHDA, SQIVND (reference sequence). V gave up 4 bases and J gave up 4 bases, with 10 bases separating them. The CDR3 loop spans 14 amino acids. The CDR3 spells CASSKTVFNEKLFF. As DNA, the CDR3 is TGTGCCAGTAGTAAGACAGTTTTTAATGAAAAACTGTTTTTT.

J is TRBJ1-4 and V is TRBV5-1, with 7 bases that match TRBD1. V dropped 0 bases and J dropped 0; count of bases not matched to a gene: 5. Germline-derived CDR1 and CDR2 are SGHRS and YFSETQ. The CDR3 runs 17 residues. CDR3 sequence (DNA): TGCGCCAGCAGCTTGGGGGACAGACTTGCAACTAATGAAAAACTGTTTTTT. It codes for CASSLGDRLATNEKLFF.

The J gene is TRBJ1-1, the V gene TRBV18; 8 nucleotides align to TRBD1. CDR1 is KGHSH and CDR2 is LQKENI in the germline V gene. CDR3 size: 14 residues. V dropped 1 base and J dropped 5; count of bases not matched to a gene: 3. The CDR3 loop is CASSPLTGGTEAFF. As DNA, the CDR3 is TGTGCCAGCTCACCACTTACAGGGGGAACTGAAGCTTTCTTT.

The V gene is TRBV10-3, the J gene TRBJ1-1; the D gene is possibly TRBD1 (5 bases). With 7 bases removed from V and 1 base from J, the gap between germline ends came to 7 bases. Germline V gene sequence: CDR1 ENHRY, CDR2 SYGVKD. The CDR3 totals 12 residues. CDR3 loop: CAIIGQNTEAFF. The CDR3 DNA is TGTGCCATCATTGGACAGAACACTGAAGCTTTCTTT.

The CDR3 DNA follows: TGCGCCAGCAGCTTGGAGCGGGGGCTGAGCACCGGGGAGCTGTTTTTT. It encodes CASSLERGLSTGELFF. The V gene is TRBV5-1, the J gene TRBJ2-2, with 8 bases identical to TRBD2. From germline, CDR1 is SGHRS and CDR2 YFSETQ. With V trimmed by 0 bases and J by 4 bases, 5 bases remained unmatched. The CDR3 has 16 residues. Full variable domain (outside the CDR3, taken from reference TRBV5-1 and TRBJ2-2): KAGVTQTPRYLIKTRGQQVTLSCSPISGHRSVSWYQQTPGQGLQFLFEYFSETQRNKGNFPGRFSGRQFSNSRSEMNVSTLELGDSALYLCASSLERGLSTGELFFGEGSRLTVL.

The chain links TRBV12-5 to TRBJ2-7; TRBD1 agrees at 7 bases. The CDR3 has 14 residues. The V gene's germline CDR1 is LGHNT and CDR2 FRNRAP. Trimming at V came to 4 bases and at J to 5 bases, leaving 8 bases not matched to a gene. In DNA, the CDR3 is TGTGCTAGTGGTTCCCGACAGGGAAGACACGAGCAGTACTTC. This codes for CASGSRQGRHEQYF.

CDR3 DNA: TGTGCCAGCAGGGAGCCTAGCGGGATATTAGATACGCAGTATTTT. Protein product: CASREPSGILDTQYF. This sequence joins TRBV6-1 and TRBJ2-3; 9 bases agree with TRBD2. CDR3 length equals 15 residues. V was clipped by 6 bases and J by 5 bases; unmatched bases: 9. CDR1 and CDR2 (germline): MNHNS, SASEGT.

In its sample, this clone was seen a few times. The chain is built from TRBV5-1 and TRBJ2-1, with 9 bases fitting TRBD2. The CDR3 has 15 residues. After removal of 0 bases from V and 8 bases from J, the junction contained 6 bases not matched to a gene. Germline CDR1 reads SGHRS; CDR2 reads YFSETQ. The CDR3 loop is CASSLGGGGYDEQFF. The CDR3 DNA reads TGCGCCAGCAGCTTGGGCGGGGGGGGTTATGATGAGCAGTTCTTC.

The chain has TRBV2 and TRBJ2-7, with 9 nucleotides matching TRBD1. This CDR3 contains 15 residues. Losses at the gene ends were 5 bases for V and 3 bases for J; bases not matched to a gene: 8. The V gene's germline CDR1 is SNHLY and CDR2 FYNNEI. Here the CDR3 reads CASSFSPGQGYEQYF. CDR3 nucleotide sequence: TGTGCCAGCAGTTTTTCCCCGGGACAGGGCTACGAGCAGTACTTC. Filled out from reference TRBV2 and TRBJ2-7, the complete variable domain reads EPEVTQTPSHQVTQMGQEVILRCVPISNHLYFYWYRQILGQKVEFLVSFYNNEISEKSEIFDDQFSVERPDGSNFTLKIRSTKLEDSAMYFCASSFSPGQGYEQYFGPGTRLTVT.

This chain connects TRBV11-2 to TRBJ2-7; possible D gene TRBD1, 5 bases. The CDR3 totals 14 residues. V lost 1 base and J 2 bases, leaving 9 bases between the germline ends. Per germline, CDR1 SGHAT and CDR2 FQNNGV. In DNA form, the CDR3 reads TGTGCCAGCAGCTTAGGGATAGGGGCCTACGAGCAGTACTTC. It is translated as CASSLGIGAYEQYF.

In DNA, the CDR3 is TGTGCCAGCAGTTCAGGGGACGGATCCTATGGCTACACCTTC. Its protein product is CASSSGDGSYGYTF. J is TRBJ1-2 and V is TRBV6-6, with TRBD1 as a possible D gene (6 bases). The CDR3 loop spans 14 amino acids. Trimming removed 4 bases from V and 4 bases from J, with 13 bases in between. Germline CDR1 reads MNHNY; CDR2 reads SVGAGI (reference sequence).

V is TRBV11-2 and J is TRBJ1-1, with D possibly being TRBD1 (5 bases). Trimming left V 3 bases short and J 4 bases short, with 15 bases between. Germline V gene data show CDR1 as SGHAT and CDR2 as FQNNGV. CDR3 length equals 15 residues. CDR3 sequence: CASSFGAVHTTEAFF. The CDR3 DNA follows: TGTGCCAGCAGCTTTGGGGCAGTTCATACCACTGAAGCTTTCTTT. Combining the CDR3 with reference TRBV11-2 and TRBJ1-1 gives the whole variable domain EAGVAQSPRYKIIEKRQSVAFWCNPISGHATLYWYQQILGQGPKLLIQFQNNGVVDDSQLPKDRFSAERLKGVDSTLKIQPAKLEDSAVYLCASSFGAVHTTEAFFGQGTRLTVV.

This clone appeared a single time. The CDR3 bases are TGTGCCAGCAGTGAAACTGGGTTAGCGGCCGGGGAGCTGTTTTTT. It yields the protein CASSETGLAAGELFF. This sequence joins TRBV2 and TRBJ2-2, with D perhaps matching TRBD2 (6 bases). CDR1 is SNHLY, CDR2 FYNNEI, per germline. The CDR3 covers 15 residues. V shed 2 bases and J shed 6 bases, with 13 bases lying between them.

The chain couples TRBV30 to TRBJ1-5, with D tentatively TRBD1 (5 bases). Germline V CDR1 and CDR2: GTSNPN, SVGIG (reference sequence). This CDR3 spans 13 amino acids. Trimming stripped 5 bases from V and 4 bases from J, with 12 bases between. The DNA for the CDR3 is TGTGCCTGGGGTACGACAGTAAATCAGCCCCAGCATTTT. Its protein product is CAWGTTVNQPQHF.

The chain combines TRBV5-1 with TRBJ1-6; 9 bases fit TRBD1. V gave up 0 bases and J gave up 6 bases; unmatched junction bases: 1. Per the germline V gene, CDR1 is SGHRS and CDR2 is YFSETQ. The CDR3 contains 15 residues. DNA of the CDR3: TGCGCCAGCAGCTTGGAGGGACAGGGTAATTCACCCCTCCACTTT. Its protein product is CASSLEGQGNSPLHF.

This clone has only a few counts. V is TRBV6-1 and J is TRBJ1-1; D is possibly TRBD1 (5 bases). The CDR3 has 12 residues. Germline CDR1 MNHNS, CDR2 SASEGT. With 4 bases removed from V and 3 bases from J, the gap between germline ends came to 6 bases. This CDR3 is CASSGGDTEAFF. CDR3 DNA sequence: TGTGCCAGCAGTGGGGGGGACACTGAAGCTTTCTTT.

The chain employs TRBV30 and TRBJ1-1, with a possible D match to TRBD1 (5 bases). The V end lost 3 bases, the J end lost 6 bases, and 23 bases lay between the germline ends. Germline V CDR1 and CDR2: GTSNPN, SVGIG (reference sequence). This CDR3 is built from 16 residues. In DNA, the CDR3 is TGTGCCTGGAGCGCTCAGGGACTCACCCTGGGGGCTGAAGCTTTCTTT. It codes for CAWSAQGLTLGAEAFF.

CDR3 sequence: CAWSVGRRYEQYF. DNA for the CDR3: TGTGCCTGGAGTGTAGGCAGGCGCTACGAGCAGTACTTC. This rearrangement joins TRBV30 to TRBJ2-7; D remains ambiguous. Germline V lookup: CDR1 GTSNPN, CDR2 SVGIG (reference sequence). The CDR3 sequence is 13 residues long. Trimming stripped 0 bases from V and 3 bases from J, with 9 bases between.

This clone was recorded a few times. V usage is TRBV2 and J usage is TRBJ1-4; 9 bases line up with TRBD1. Germline V gives CDR1 SNHLY, CDR2 FYNNEI. J was trimmed by 5 bases and V by 6 bases; bases with no gene match: 4. This CDR3 is 14 amino acids long. CDR3 in amino acids: CASRTGTGNEKLFF. CDR3 DNA sequence: TGTGCCAGCAGAACCGGGACAGGGAATGAAAAACTGTTTTTT.

The CDR3 DNA reads TGTGCCAGCAGCTTAGGACTAGCGGGAAGTGCAGATACGCAGTATTTT. Residues: CASSLGLAGSADTQYF. The chain combines TRBV7-9 with TRBJ2-3, with 11 bases fitting TRBD2. The CDR3 is made up of 16 amino acids. Germline CDR1 and CDR2: SEHNR and FQNEAQ (reference sequence). With 1 base clipped from V and 4 bases from J, the junction kept 4 bases outside the gene matches.

This chain's CDR3 is CASRPPPGRSEQYF. The CDR3 DNA sequence: TGTGCCAGCAGACCCCCTCCCGGGAGGTCGGAGCAGTACTTC. The chain joins TRBV7-9 to TRBJ2-7; 7 nucleotides align to TRBD2. This CDR3 has 14 residues. V shed 6 bases and J 7 bases; nucleotides not matched to a gene: 12. The germline CDR1 and CDR2 sequences are SEHNR and FQNEAQ (reference sequence).

The CDR3 nucleotides read TGTGCCAGCACGGAGTTGGATAGCAATCAGCCCCAGCATTTT. This encodes CASTELDSNQPQHF. V is TRBV2 and J is TRBJ1-5; D is ambiguous. The CDR3 runs to 14 residues. CDR1 is SNHLY and CDR2 is FYNNEI in the germline V gene. The V gene lost 7 bases and the J gene lost 0 bases, with 10 bases spanning the gap.

V usage is TRBV6-1 and J usage is TRBJ2-1; the D is unclear. Germline V gives CDR1 MNHNS, CDR2 SASEGT. V shed 6 bases and J shed 10 bases, with 10 bases lying between them. The CDR3 is 11 residues long. CDR3 DNA: TGTGCCAGCAGGAGTATGAACGAGCAGTTCTTC. It is translated as CASRSMNEQFF.

The rearrangement uses TRBV10-1 and TRBJ1-1; 8 nucleotides match TRBD1. The V gene's germline CDR1 is WNHNN and CDR2 SYGVQD (reference sequence). The CDR3 runs to 16 residues. V shed 3 bases, J shed 8 bases, and the junction held 14 bases outside the gene matches. The DNA for the CDR3 is TGCGCCAGCAGTGACCTCGACAGGGGCCCTTTAGGGGAAGCTTTCTTT. Translated, it gives CASSDLDRGPLGEAFF.

This chain links TRBV29-1 with TRBJ2-1; D is unresolved. Germline-derived CDR1 and CDR2 are SQVTM and ANQGSEA. The length of the CDR3 is 12 residues. Trimming left V 4 bases short and J 12 bases short, with 16 bases between. CDR3 nucleotides: TGCAGCGTTGCTGAGACGGTGGGCCGGCAGTTCTTC. Translated: CSVAETVGRQFF.

The chain couples TRBV9 to TRBJ2-3; 13 positions agree with TRBD2. CDR3 length: 20 residues. The germline CDR1 and CDR2 sequences are SGDLS and YYNGEE. V lost 3 bases to trimming and J lost 0 bases; unmatched junction nucleotides: 13. In DNA form, the CDR3 reads TGTGCCAGCAGCGCCTGCACTAGCGGGAGGGCCGATTGTAGCACAGATACGCAGTATTTT. This encodes CASSACTSGRADCSTDTQYF.